The rows below give T cell receptor beta chains drawn from one sample of a study of blood T cell repertoires in COVID-19. Sequencing used immunoSEQ multiplex PCR; TCRdb keeps in-frame clones, though not all of them. The sample lists a few hundred thousand clones; 75% to 90% were seen once. Sample: PBMCs or T cells enriched from blood (not recorded which). These receptors came from a man aged 25 to 40 who had recovered from COVID-19. Each CDR3 is given without its conserved first and last residue. The order of the fields is J gene, V gene, D gene, CDR3 protein. D genes are given only for firm matches.

TRBJ1-5	TRBV2	TRBD1	ASDGQGARSNQPQH
TRBJ2-6	TRBV5-1	-	ASSLTLAGSGANVLT
TRBJ2-3	TRBV18	-	ASSPNLQGDTQY
TRBJ2-3	TRBV27	-	ASSFGSGDVRAQY
TRBJ2-1	TRBV9	TRBD2	ASSALTGGDEQF
TRBJ2-2	TRBV6-2/TRBV6-3	TRBD2	ASSYVPGTSGMQTTGELF
TRBJ1-1	TRBV5-1	TRBD1	ASSPNRDRVVGNTEAF
TRBJ1-1	TRBV20-1	-	SAQRDPEAF
TRBJ2-7	TRBV5-1	TRBD1	ASSSQDRSYEQY
TRBJ1-1	TRBV5-1	TRBD1	ASSSQPGQEAF
TRBJ2-2	TRBV9	-	ASSVVGGNTGELF
TRBJ2-1	TRBV6-5	TRBD2	AASLGGRADEQF
TRBJ2-7	TRBV13	TRBD2	ASSLQQRGYEQY
TRBJ1-1	TRBV5-1	-	ASSLEIPESGAF
TRBJ2-7	TRBV7-9	-	ASSQRKAGEEQY
TRBJ2-7	TRBV4-1	TRBD2	ASSLGVGRYEQY